This T cell receptor (beta chain) was found in a study of T cell responses to AZD1222 COVID-19 vaccine. TCRdb keeps only in-frame clones here, not all; method: immunoSEQ multiplex PCR. The repertoire holds around 130,000 clones, with 80% to 95% as singletons. This CDR3 is 13 amino acids long. Germline CDR1 MNHEY, CDR2 SVGAGI. The V and J ends lost 10 bases and 2 bases respectively, with 12 bases between them. A note on this clone: Its antigen is undetermined.

Notes on the study in general: The study found Spike-specific TCR breadth and depth rose after two AZD1222 doses. Epitopes outside B.1.351 and B.1.1.7 mutated regions reportedly drew nearly half of spike TCRs.

Sequences were derived from peripheral blood, sampled on day 0 of AZD1222 vaccination. The receptor comes from an adult in good health. The chain employs TRBV6-5 and TRBJ2-1; no firm D call. The CDR3 protein is CATEVRPYNEQFF. Written as DNA, the CDR3 is TGTGCCACCGAGGTTCGCCCCTACAATGAGCAGTTCTTC.